Given below is one T cell receptor beta chain in context. The record originates from a study of T cells in Graves' hyperthyroidism and ophthalmopathy. Study overall: Peripheral blood specimens were obtained at initial diagnosis, prior to any treatment.

Researchers amplified the TCR beta CDR3 regions from RNA transcripts. Using the HTBI primer set, a first-round RT-PCR was run on the TCR CDR3. Using its own MiXCR run on the multiplex PCR reads, TCRdb lists one record per CDR3 protein. The repertoire holds a few hundred thousand distinct CDR3 sequences, with just under 15% as singletons. The sample comprised blood. This receptor was identified in a woman aged 25 to 45 with Graves' hyperthyroidism.

The chain's CDR3 is CASSLGFTEAFF. CDR3 DNA sequence: TGTGCCAGCAGCTTAGGATTCACTGAAGCTTTCTTT. J is TRBJ1-1 and V is TRBV11-2; the D is unclear. Germline CDR1 is SGHAT and CDR2 is FQNNGV. This CDR3 has 12 residues. Trimming pared 1 base from V and 4 bases from J, leaving 4 bases between.